These 10 T cell receptor beta chains share one sample of origin, sequenced in a study of blood T cell repertoires in COVID-19. Sequencing was performed with immunoSEQ multiplex PCR; in TCRdb, only in-frame clones are kept and a portion is missing. In the table there are about 280,000 clones, 85% of which are singletons. Sequencing input: peripheral blood. Every receptor here comes from a man in his fifties or sixties with active or convalescent COVID-19.

The DNA of the CDR3 is TGTGCCAGCAGCCCAAGCGGGAGGGCCCCCACCGGGGAGCTGTTTTTT. Translated: CASSPSGRAPTGELFF. The chain combines TRBV7-9 with TRBJ2-2; TRBD2 aligns across 10 bases. The CDR3 runs to 16 residues. V was pared by 5 bases and J by 4 bases, with 7 bases of the junction left unmatched. Germline V CDR1 and CDR2: SEHNR, FQNEAQ (reference sequence).

This sequence joins TRBV21-1 and TRBJ2-1; TRBD1 is the table's D call, not checked against the DNA. TRBV21-1 is recorded as a pseudogene. This CDR3 is 15 amino acids long. The DNA for the CDR3 is TGTGCCAGCGCCAAGAGGACAGGGGTCCTCAATGAGCAGTTCTTC. The encoded protein is CASAKRTGVLNEQFF.

This clone came up once. This chain links TRBV4-3 with TRBJ1-5; D call uncertain. Trimming cost V 0 bases and J 2 bases, with 11 bases left between them. This CDR3 contains 16 residues. Germline V gene sequence: CDR1 LGHNA, CDR2 YSLEER. The CDR3 is CASSQDLGVGNQPQHF. The CDR3 nucleotides read TGCGCCAGCAGCCAAGATTTGGGAGTGGGCAATCAGCCCCAGCATTTT.

This clone has a handful of counts. The genes are TRBV5-8 and TRBJ2-3, with 7 bases aligning to TRBD2. Losses at the gene ends were 0 bases for V and 5 bases for J; bases not matched to a gene: 3. The germline V gene encodes CDR1 SGHTS and CDR2 YDEGEE. This CDR3 comprises 14 residues. In DNA, the CDR3 is TGTGCCAGCAGCTTGGGCGTAGCGGGAGATACGCAGTATTTT. Amino acid sequence: CASSLGVAGDTQYF. Together with reference TRBV5-8 and TRBJ2-3, the CDR3 gives the full variable domain: EAGVTQSPTHLIKTRGQQATLRCSPISGHTSVYWYQQALGLGLQFLLWYDEGEERNRGNFPPRFSGRQFPNYSSELNVNALELEDSALYLCASSLGVAGDTQYFGPGTRLTVL.

The J gene is TRBJ2-7, the V gene TRBV7-7; TRBD2 might be the D (7 bases). This CDR3 has 13 residues. The germline gives CDR1 SSHAT, CDR2 FNYEAQ (reference sequence). V was cut by 7 bases and J by 6 bases, with 16 bases left in between. The CDR3, as DNA: TGTGCCAGCACCCCTGGGGAGGGGGGCGAGCAGTACTTC. Translated: CASTPGEGGEQYF.

This clone was seen only a few times. CDR3 protein: CASSLGDLEQYF. CDR3 coding DNA: TGTGCCAGCAGCTTAGGGGACTTGGAGCAGTACTTC. The chain recombines TRBV7-9 with TRBJ2-7, with a weak D call TRBD2 (6 bases). V was cut by 1 base and J by 7 bases, with 8 bases left in between. The CDR3 runs to 12 residues. Germline CDR1 SEHNR, CDR2 FQNEAQ (reference sequence).

The rearrangement joins TRBV6-5 to TRBJ2-1; TRBD2 matches 12 bases. V was pared by 2 bases and J by 4 bases, with 3 bases of the junction left unmatched. The length of the CDR3 is 16 residues. Germline lookup yields CDR1 MNHEY and CDR2 SVGAGI. The CDR3 nucleotides are TGTGCCAGCAGTTACACCCTAGCGGGAGGGTACAATGAGCAGTTCTTC. Translating it yields CASSYTLAGGYNEQFF.

V usage is TRBV12-5 and J usage is TRBJ2-1, with D tentatively TRBD2 (6 bases). Trimming removed 0 bases at V and 5 bases at J, with 17 bases between. Germline values: CDR1 LGHNT, CDR2 FRNRAP. The CDR3 runs 17 residues. This chain's CDR3 is CASGLVRRGRPHNEQFF. In DNA, the CDR3 is TGTGCTAGTGGTTTGGTACGACGGGGGAGGCCCCACAATGAGCAGTTCTTC.

This clone was observed a few times. This sequence joins TRBV6-2 or TRBV6-3 and TRBJ1-4, with TRBD1 matching over 7 bases. After removal of 6 bases from V and 8 bases from J, the junction contained 9 bases not matched to a gene. Germline CDR1 is MNHEY and CDR2 is SVGEGT. The CDR3 covers 14 residues. CDR3 sequence: CASSSDRVMEKLFF. The CDR3 DNA reads as TGTGCCAGCAGCTCCGACAGGGTGATGGAAAAACTGTTTTTT.

This chain joins TRBV30 and TRBJ1-5, with 10 bases lining up with TRBD1. After removal of 5 bases from V and 5 bases from J, the junction contained 6 bases not matched to a gene. CDR1 and CDR2 from the germline V gene are GTSNPN and SVGIG (reference sequence). This CDR3 comprises 14 residues. As DNA, the CDR3 is TGTGCCTGGGGGACAGGGGCTTTAGATCAGCCCCAGCATTTT. Translating it yields CAWGTGALDQPQHF. Full variable domain (missing parts from reference TRBV30 and TRBJ1-5): SQTIHQWPATLVQPVGSPLSLECTVEGTSNPNLYWYRQAAGRGLQLLFYSVGIGQISSEVPQNLSASRPQDRQFILSSKKLLLSDSGFYLCAWGTGALDQPQHFGDGTRLSIL.